The T cell receptor (beta chain) described here comes from a study of T cell changes during pregnancy in multiple sclerosis. Produced via immunoSEQ multiplex PCR; TCRdb's table is partial and in-frame only. This table holds 50,000 to 70,000 clones, more than 85% found once. V gave up 6 bases and J gave up 3 bases; unmatched junction bases: 8. CDR3 length: 15 amino acids. Germline CDR1 and CDR2: SGHTS and YDEGEE. The sequencing here drew on peripheral blood, taken in the first trimester of pregnancy. The chain has TRBV5-8 and TRBJ1-2, with 10 positions matching TRBD1. The origin of this receptor is a female donor with multiple sclerosis, enrolled in a pregnancy study. The CDR3 sequence is CASTLTGGADYGYTF. CDR3 nucleotides: TGTGCCAGCACACTGACAGGGGGCGCCGACTATGGCTACACCTTC.